These 15 T cell receptor beta chains were all obtained from the same sample, sequenced in a study of blood T cells in healthy people across ages. A sample-barcoded 5' primer and a J-beta primer mix were used in a second PCR of roughly 6 to 12 cycles. TCRdb analysed the 5' RACE reads with MiXCR anew, one entry per CDR3 protein. The sample lists approximately 2,000,000 distinct CDR3 sequences, approximately 39% occurring once. Sequenced: blood. The receptors here all came from a human donor in good health.

J is TRBJ2-4 and V is TRBV20-1, with D unclear. This CDR3 comprises 14 residues. V lost 3 bases and J lost 4, with 13 bases in between. Germline values: CDR1 DFQATT, CDR2 SNEGSKA (reference sequence). The CDR3 nucleotides read TGCAGTGCTAGTGGCTGGGTTACTAAAAACATTCAGTACTTC. Translating it yields CSASGWVTKNIQYF.

On this clonotype itself: Mismatch with germline at one junction end may stem from a read error. The rearrangement uses TRBV10-3 and TRBJ2-5; TRBD1 agrees at 7 bases. The length of the CDR3 is 13 residues. Germline V gene lookup returns CDR1 ENHRY and CDR2 SYGVKD. The CDR3 reads CAISSTGQGTQYF. CDR3 DNA sequence: TGTGCCATCAGTTCGACAGGGCAAGGGACCCAGTACTTC.

Only a few counts were recorded for this clonotype. The genes are TRBV7-2 and TRBJ2-7; D is uncertain. The V end was cut by 4 bases, the J end by 4 bases, with 14 bases between. Germline loops: CDR1 SGHTA, CDR2 FQGNSA. The CDR3 spans 14 residues. The CDR3 reads CASSSGRSLYEQYF. The CDR3 DNA is TGTGCCAGCAGCTCTGGCCGGAGCCTTTACGAGCAGTACTTC.

In DNA form, the CDR3 reads TGTGCCAGCAGCCAAGATCTGCTAGGGGGGCATGAGCAGTTCTTC. This gives the protein CASSQDLLGGHEQFF. This chain links TRBV3-1 with TRBJ2-1; D is possibly TRBD1 or TRBD2 (6 bases each). V shed 0 bases and J shed 8 bases, with 14 bases lying between them. The CDR3 totals 15 residues. Germline loops: CDR1 LGHDT, CDR2 YNNKEL (reference sequence).

This clonotype showed up just a few times. This chain joins TRBV2 and TRBJ1-1; D is possibly TRBD1 (6 bases). V lost 1 base and J lost 8, with 11 bases in between. The CDR3 contains 13 residues. Germline CDR1 reads SNHLY; CDR2 reads FYNNEI. The CDR3 protein is CASSEVGDREAFF. In nucleotides, the CDR3 is TGTGCCAGCAGTGAAGTAGGTGACAGGGAAGCTTTCTTT.

This clonotype occurred once. The junction differs from germline at one of its ends, possibly a read error. The rearrangement uses TRBV28 and TRBJ1-6, with TRBD1 as a possible D gene (6 bases). Per the germline V gene, CDR1 is MDHEN and CDR2 is SYDVKM. This CDR3 is 14 amino acids long. CDR3 amino acids: CASSFYRENSPLHF. CDR3 bases: TGTGCCAGCAGTTTTTACAGGGAAAATTCGCCCCTCCACTTT.

The chain uses TRBV10-3 and TRBJ2-1; D is unresolved. The DNA end favors TRBJ2-7, so the J call may be wrong. This CDR3 comprises 13 residues. Germline lookup yields CDR1 ENHRY and CDR2 SYGVKD. This CDR3 is CAISGQTNNEQYF. In nucleotides, the CDR3 is TGTGCCATCAGTGGGCAGACAAACAATGAGCAGTACTTC.

This chain links TRBV7-6 with TRBJ1-6; TRBD1 matches at 10 bases. The CDR3 has 15 amino acids. The junction had 5 bases not matched to a gene; V was cut back by 4 bases and J by 8 bases. Germline CDR1 and CDR2: SGHVS and FNYEAQ. CDR3 loop: CASSSGQGTHSPLHF. For the CDR3, the DNA is TGTGCCAGCAGCTCGGGACAGGGGACTCATTCACCCCTCCACTTT.

This clonotype was counted a few times. Germline is not matched at one junction end, which may reflect a read error. The V call is TRBV4-1, the J call TRBJ2-3; TRBD1 is a possible D gene (6 bases). The CDR3 sequence is 15 residues long. From germline, CDR1 is MGHRA and CDR2 YSYEKL. CDR3 protein: CASSQDRTSTDTQYF. CDR3 nucleotide sequence: TGTGCCAGCAGCCAGGACAGAACTAGCACAGATACGCAGTATTTT.

This clonotype was found a few times. The chain joins TRBV7-8 to TRBJ2-1, with 8 nucleotides matching TRBD1. Germline assignment: CDR1 SGHVS and CDR2 FQNEAQ. V lost 1 base to trimming and J lost 5 bases; unmatched junction nucleotides: 4. The CDR3 covers 15 residues. CDR3: CASSLGQGKNNEQFF. In nucleotides, the CDR3 is TGTGCCAGCAGCTTAGGACAGGGGAAAAACAATGAGCAGTTCTTC. The entire variable domain, with the rest obtained from reference TRBV7-8 and TRBJ2-1, is as follows: GAGVSQSPRYKVAKRGQDVALRCDPISGHVSLFWYQQALGQGPEFLTYFQNEAQLDKSGLPSDRFFAERPEGSVSTLKIQRTQQEDSAVYLCASSLGQGKNNEQFFGPGTRLTVL.

This chain connects TRBV12-5 to TRBJ2-5; maybe TRBD1 (6 bases). Trimming took 2 bases from V and 0 from J, leaving 10 bases between them. CDR1 and CDR2 (germline): LGHNT, FRNRAP. CDR3 size: 15 residues. CDR3: CASGLPGQNQETQYF. The CDR3 DNA sequence: TGTGCTAGTGGTTTGCCCGGACAGAACCAAGAGACCCAGTACTTC.

The gene calls are TRBV5-5 and TRBJ1-2, with TRBD1 matching 7 bases. The J segment lost 3 bases and the V segment lost 0 bases, leaving 5 bases of the junction unmatched. The CDR3 contains 15 residues. Germline loops: CDR1 SGHKS, CDR2 YYEKEE (reference sequence). The CDR3 bases are TGTGCCAGCAGCTTGGAGCAGGGGGGGTACTATGGCTACACCTTC. Its translation is CASSLEQGGYYGYTF. Drawing the rest from reference TRBV5-5 and TRBJ1-2, the complete variable domain is DAGVTQSPTHLIKTRGQQVTLRCSPISGHKSVSWYQQVLGQGPQFIFQYYEKEERGRGNFPDRFSARQFPNYSSELNVNALLLGDSALYLCASSLEQGGYYGYTFGSGTRLTVV.

The genes are TRBV9 and TRBJ2-7, with 7 nucleotides matching TRBD1. Per the germline V gene, CDR1 is SGDLS and CDR2 is YYNGEE. Germline trimming cut 5 bases from V and 5 bases from J; bases unmatched to any gene: 19. The CDR3 has 17 amino acids. The CDR3 coding sequence is TGTGCCAGCAGTGATTCGACAGGGCCGCTTCCCACCCACGAGCAGTACTTC. Its protein product is CASSDSTGPLPTHEQYF.

This clonotype was observed a handful of times. The V gene is TRBV9, the J gene TRBJ2-3; TRBD2 agrees at 15 bases. This CDR3 has 18 residues. J gave up 8 bases and V 4 bases, and 14 bases lay outside the gene matches. Germline V gene lookup returns CDR1 SGDLS and CDR2 YYNGEE. The CDR3 spells CASSPRSGLAGGYVTQYF. CDR3 DNA: TGTGCCAGCAGCCCCCGCTCCGGACTAGCGGGGGGGTATGTTACGCAGTATTTT.

The count of this clonotype is one. The chain carries TRBV7-8 and TRBJ1-2; maybe TRBD1 (5 bases). Trimming shortened V by 6 bases and J by 2 bases, and 13 bases separated the two germline ends. This CDR3 comprises 14 residues. Germline CDR1 SGHVS, CDR2 FQNEAQ. CDR3 bases: TGTGCCAGCAGTCACGACAGATCCAACTATGGCTACACCTTC. Translation: CASSHDRSNYGYTF.